This TCR beta chain was obtained from a study of cytomegalovirus exposure and HLA in healthy donors. Study-level points and caveats: The study had only CMV serostatus as immune exposure information. TCR beta sequences reportedly predicted most subjects' HLA-A and HLA-B alleles accurately.

The PCR made use of 60 Vbeta and 13 Jbeta primers. Some clones are missing from TCRdb's copy, which holds only in-frame ones; the method was immunoSEQ multiplex PCR. The profile shows about 130,000 clones, around 80% of them singletons. This clone was recorded once. The antigen is undetermined. Trimming removed 5 bases from V and 4 bases from J; junction bases left unmatched: 14. Germline lookup yields CDR1 SEHNR and CDR2 FQNEAQ (reference sequence). This CDR3 contains 17 residues. The TCR sequence derives from a man in his fifties or sixties in good health and CMV-seronegative. Sequenced material: PBMCs. The rearrangement joins TRBV7-9 to TRBJ2-1, with 7 nucleotides matching TRBD1. The CDR3 region is CASSRQDRVFLYNEQFF. The CDR3 DNA reads as TGTGCCAGCAGCAGACAAGACAGGGTATTTCTGTACAATGAGCAGTTCTTC.